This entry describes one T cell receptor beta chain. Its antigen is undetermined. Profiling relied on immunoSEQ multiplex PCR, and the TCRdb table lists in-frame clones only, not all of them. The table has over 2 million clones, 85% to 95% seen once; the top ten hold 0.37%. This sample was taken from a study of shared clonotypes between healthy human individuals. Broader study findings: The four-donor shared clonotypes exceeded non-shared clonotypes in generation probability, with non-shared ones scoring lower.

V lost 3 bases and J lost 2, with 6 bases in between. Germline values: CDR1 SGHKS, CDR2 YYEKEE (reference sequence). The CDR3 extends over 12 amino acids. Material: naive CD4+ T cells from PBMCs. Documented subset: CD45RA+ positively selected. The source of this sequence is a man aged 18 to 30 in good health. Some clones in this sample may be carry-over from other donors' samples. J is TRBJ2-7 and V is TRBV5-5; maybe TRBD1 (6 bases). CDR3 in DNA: TGTGCCAGCAGCTGGACAGCCTACGAGCAGTACTTC. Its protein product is CASSWTAYEQYF. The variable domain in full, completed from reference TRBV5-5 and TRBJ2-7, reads DAGVTQSPTHLIKTRGQQVTLRCSPISGHKSVSWYQQVLGQGPQFIFQYYEKEERGRGNFPDRFSARQFPNYSSELNVNALLLGDSALYLCASSWTAYEQYFGPGTRLTVT.